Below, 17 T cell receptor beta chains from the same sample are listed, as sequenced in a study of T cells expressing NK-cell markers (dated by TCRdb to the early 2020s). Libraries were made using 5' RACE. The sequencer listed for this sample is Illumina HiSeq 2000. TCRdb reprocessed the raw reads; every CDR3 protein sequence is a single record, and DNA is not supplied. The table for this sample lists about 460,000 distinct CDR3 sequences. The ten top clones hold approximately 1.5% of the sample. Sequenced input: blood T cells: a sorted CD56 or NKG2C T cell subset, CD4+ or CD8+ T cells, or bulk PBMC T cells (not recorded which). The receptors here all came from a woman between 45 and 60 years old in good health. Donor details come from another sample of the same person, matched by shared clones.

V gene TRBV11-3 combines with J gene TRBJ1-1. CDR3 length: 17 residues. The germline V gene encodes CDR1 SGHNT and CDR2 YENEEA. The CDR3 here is CASSLARVGSVNTEAFF.

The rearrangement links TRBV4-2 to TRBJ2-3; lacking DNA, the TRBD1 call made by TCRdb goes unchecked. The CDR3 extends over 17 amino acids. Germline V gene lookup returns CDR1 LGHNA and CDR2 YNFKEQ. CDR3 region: CASSQEGPGASTDTQYF.

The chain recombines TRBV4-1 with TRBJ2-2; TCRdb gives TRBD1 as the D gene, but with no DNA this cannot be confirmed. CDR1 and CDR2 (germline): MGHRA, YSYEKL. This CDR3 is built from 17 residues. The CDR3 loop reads CASSQGPRGPNTGELFF.

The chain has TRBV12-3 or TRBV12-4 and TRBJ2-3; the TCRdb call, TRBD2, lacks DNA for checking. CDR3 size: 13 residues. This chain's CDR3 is CATGTSGSYTQYF.

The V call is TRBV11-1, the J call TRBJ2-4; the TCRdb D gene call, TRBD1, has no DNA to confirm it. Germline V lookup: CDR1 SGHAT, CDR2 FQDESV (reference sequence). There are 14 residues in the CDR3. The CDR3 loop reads CASSLGGPRDIQYF.

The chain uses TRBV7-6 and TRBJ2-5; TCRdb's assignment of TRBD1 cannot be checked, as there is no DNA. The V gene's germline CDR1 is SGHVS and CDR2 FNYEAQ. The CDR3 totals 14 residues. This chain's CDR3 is CASSLEVTGETQYF.

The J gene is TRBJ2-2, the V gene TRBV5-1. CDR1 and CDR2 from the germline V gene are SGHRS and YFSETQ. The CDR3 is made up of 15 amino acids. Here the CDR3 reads CASSLRQVNTGELFF.

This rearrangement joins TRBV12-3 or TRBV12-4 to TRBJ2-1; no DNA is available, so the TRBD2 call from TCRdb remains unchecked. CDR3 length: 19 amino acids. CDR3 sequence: CASSAWGTSGRGAYNEQFF.

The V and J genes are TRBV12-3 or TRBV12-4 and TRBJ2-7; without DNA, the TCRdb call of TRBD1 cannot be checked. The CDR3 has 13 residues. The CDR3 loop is CASSPRDGGEQYF.

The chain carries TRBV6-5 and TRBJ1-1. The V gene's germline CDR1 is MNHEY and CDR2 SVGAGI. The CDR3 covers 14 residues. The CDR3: CASSPDVGYTEAFF.

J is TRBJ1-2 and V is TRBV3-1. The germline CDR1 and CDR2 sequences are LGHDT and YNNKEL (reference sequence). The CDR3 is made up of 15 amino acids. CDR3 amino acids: CASSQDALSNYGYTF.

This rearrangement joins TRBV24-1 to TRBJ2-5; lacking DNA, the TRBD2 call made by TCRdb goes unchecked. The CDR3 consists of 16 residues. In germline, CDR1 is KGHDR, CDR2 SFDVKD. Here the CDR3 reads CATSDTRDLGWRTQYF.

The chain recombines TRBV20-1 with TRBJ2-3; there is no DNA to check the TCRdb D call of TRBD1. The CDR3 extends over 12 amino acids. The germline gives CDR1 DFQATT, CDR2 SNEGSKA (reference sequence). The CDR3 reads CSATPRGDTQYF.

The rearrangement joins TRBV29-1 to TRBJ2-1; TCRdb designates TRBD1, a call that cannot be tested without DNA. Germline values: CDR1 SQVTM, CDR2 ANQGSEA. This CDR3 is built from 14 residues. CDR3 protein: CSLGGTRKGNEQFF.

The CDR3 is CASSWSRDRGPSEQYF. The chain couples TRBV5-1 to TRBJ2-7; TCRdb names TRBD1, which stays unverified in the absence of DNA. This CDR3 comprises 16 residues. CDR1 and CDR2 from the germline V gene are SGHRS and YFSETQ.

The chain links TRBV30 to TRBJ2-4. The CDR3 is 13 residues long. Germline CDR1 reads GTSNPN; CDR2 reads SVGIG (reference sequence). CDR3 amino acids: CAWSVNSGNIQYF.

The CDR3 is CASSLGPSRGSYNEQFF. This chain links TRBV5-1 with TRBJ2-1. The CDR3 sequence is 17 residues long. Germline V gives CDR1 SGHRS, CDR2 YFSETQ.